The 31 T cell receptor beta chains presented below share a single source sample, sequenced in a study of blood T cell repertoires in COVID-19. The repertoire was sequenced with immunoSEQ multiplex PCR; TCRdb's copy has only in-frame clones and lacks some. The data hold about 140,000 clones, with roughly four fifths observed a single time. Sequenced: peripheral blood. The receptors stem from a woman in her forties or fifties with active or convalescent COVID-19.

J is TRBJ2-6 and V is TRBV6-2 or TRBV6-3; a weak D match, TRBD1 (5 bases). The CDR3 is 15 residues long. Germline V gene sequence: CDR1 MNHEY, CDR2 SVGEGT. V was cut by 6 bases and J by 4 bases, with 13 bases left in between. The CDR3 nucleotides read TGTGCCAGCAGCGCTGGGGCGAGAGGGGCCAACGTCCTGACTTTC. Residues: CASSAGARGANVLTF.

The rearrangement joins TRBV29-1 to TRBJ1-1; D possibly corresponds to TRBD1 (6 bases). The V gene lost 7 bases and the J gene lost 0 bases, with 12 bases spanning the gap. The CDR3 sequence is 13 residues long. Germline CDR1 is SQVTM and CDR2 is ANQGSEA. CDR3 sequence: CSAAGELNTEAFF. In nucleotides, the CDR3 is TGCAGCGCCGCAGGGGAATTGAACACTGAAGCTTTCTTT.

This clone was recorded once. The V and J genes are TRBV6-4 and TRBJ2-3; TRBD2 matches 9 bases. The germline V gene has CDR1 MRHNA and CDR2 SNTAGT. V was pared by 4 bases and J by 5 bases, with 4 bases of the junction left unmatched. This CDR3 has 14 amino acids. CDR3 amino acids: CASSVAGEEDTQYF. The CDR3, as DNA: TGTGCCAGCAGTGTAGCGGGAGAGGAAGATACGCAGTATTTT.

The chain employs TRBV4-3 and TRBJ2-1, with 10 bases aligning to TRBD2. The trim removed 0 bases at V and 6 bases at J, leaving 8 bases unmatched. Germline CDR1 and CDR2: LGHNA and YSLEER. This CDR3 has 17 residues. DNA for the CDR3: TGCGCCAGCAGCCAAGATTTGACTAGCGGGTGGGGCAATGAGCAGTTCTTC. Translated: CASSQDLTSGWGNEQFF.

The chain has TRBV5-1 and TRBJ1-4; the D is unclear. Germline V CDR1 and CDR2: SGHRS, YFSETQ. V lost 4 bases to trimming and J lost 8 bases, with 15 bases between them. The CDR3 has 14 amino acids. In DNA, the CDR3 is TGCGCCAGCAGCCTCGGCCGCGAGGGCGAAAAACTGTTTTTT. Translated: CASSLGREGEKLFF.

The gene calls are TRBV7-9 and TRBJ1-2, with 8 bases lining up with TRBD1. This CDR3 contains 14 residues. Per germline, CDR1 SEHNR and CDR2 FQNEAQ (reference sequence). V lost 1 base and J lost 5; bases outside the gene matches: 3. CDR3 amino acids: CASSLEGQVYGYTF. The CDR3 nucleotides read TGTGCCAGCAGCTTAGAGGGACAGGTTTATGGCTACACCTTC.

This clone has a single count. The rearrangement joins TRBV10-3 to TRBJ1-1; D is possibly TRBD1 (5 bases). The CDR3 has 14 residues. The V gene's germline CDR1 is ENHRY and CDR2 SYGVKD. V lost 0 bases to trimming and J lost 1 base, with 6 bases between them. The CDR3 DNA is TGTGCCATCAGTGAGTCGACAGAGAACACTGAAGCTTTCTTT. This encodes CAISESTENTEAFF.

J is TRBJ2-1 and V is TRBV7-9, with TRBD2 matching over 10 bases. CDR3 length equals 15 residues. The V and J ends lost 5 bases and 7 bases, in that order; junction bases with no gene match: 8. CDR1 SEHNR and CDR2 FQNEAQ come from the germline V gene (reference sequence). CDR3 sequence: CASSRSLAGANEQFF. The CDR3 DNA sequence: TGTGCCAGCAGCCGCAGTCTAGCGGGAGCAAATGAGCAGTTCTTC.

The V gene is TRBV5-4, the J gene TRBJ1-1; possibly TRBD1 for D (6 bases). The length of the CDR3 is 18 residues. Germline V gene lookup returns CDR1 SGHNT and CDR2 YYREEE (reference sequence). Deletions cut 0 bases from V and 1 base from J, with 19 bases between. Here the CDR3 DNA reads TGTGCCAGCAGCTTGGTAGGGGGGGCGGACGGTCGGAACACTGAAGCTTTCTTT. Translated: CASSLVGGADGRNTEAFF.

The rearrangement links TRBV18 to TRBJ2-5; 7 bases line up with TRBD1. The junction had 13 bases not matched to a gene; V was cut back by 4 bases and J by 2 bases. The CDR3 extends over 17 amino acids. CDR1 and CDR2 from the germline V gene are KGHSH and LQKENI. DNA for the CDR3: TGTGCCAGCTCACGAACGGGACAGACCTACTTGCAAGAGACCCAGTACTTC. Protein: CASSRTGQTYLQETQYF.

The V and J genes are TRBV30 and TRBJ1-3; perhaps TRBD1 as D (6 bases). Germline CDR1 reads GTSNPN; CDR2 reads SVGIG (reference sequence). Trimming pared 0 bases from V and 7 bases from J, leaving 13 bases between. The CDR3 extends over 14 amino acids. For the CDR3, the DNA is TGTGCCTGGAGTGTACTAGGGGGTTGGAACACCATATATTTT. This gives the protein CAWSVLGGWNTIYF.

The chain combines TRBV5-4 with TRBJ1-3; a possible D gene is TRBD1 (5 bases). Germline V gene lookup returns CDR1 SGHNT and CDR2 YYREEE (reference sequence). Trimming pared 0 bases from V and 3 bases from J, leaving 22 bases between. The CDR3 consists of 19 residues. The CDR3 coding sequence is TGTGCCAGCAGCTTGGAGGGGACCACATTGCTAGCGTGTGGAAACACCATATATTTT. Its protein is CASSLEGTTLLACGNTIYF.

Worth noting for this clone: The identical CDR3 is also encoded by other nucleotide sequences in the sample. The chain joins TRBV5-1 to TRBJ1-1; a possible D gene is TRBD1 (5 bases). The CDR3 loop spans 14 amino acids. Per germline, CDR1 SGHRS and CDR2 YFSETQ. V was trimmed by 0 bases and J by 3 bases, leaving 9 bases between them. CDR3 protein: CASSLEGGDTEAFF. The CDR3 nucleotides are TGCGCCAGCAGCTTGGAAGGAGGGGACACTGAAGCTTTCTTT.

This clone was counted once. Written as DNA, the CDR3 is TGTGCCAGCAGCTCGGGACAGGCCGGGGCAGATACGCAGTATTTT. Translated, it gives CASSSGQAGADTQYF. The chain is built from TRBV7-9 and TRBJ2-3, with 8 bases fitting TRBD1. This CDR3 region has 15 residues. V gave up 4 bases and J gave up 4 bases; unmatched junction bases: 7. Germline V CDR1 and CDR2: SEHNR, FQNEAQ (reference sequence).

This chain links TRBV5-6 with TRBJ2-3, with no clear D. Trimming took off 1 base at V and 4 bases at J, with 10 bases between the two ends. The CDR3 consists of 14 residues. Germline-derived CDR1 and CDR2 are SGHDT and YYEEEE. CDR3 region: CASSLLLLADTQYF. The CDR3 DNA reads TGTGCCAGCAGCTTGCTCCTATTGGCAGATACGCAGTATTTT.

The rearrangement links TRBV4-2 to TRBJ2-4; 8 bases agree with TRBD1. The CDR3 runs 18 residues. V was pared by 4 bases and J by 0 bases, with 11 bases of the junction left unmatched. CDR1 and CDR2 (germline): LGHNA, YNFKEQ. This chain's CDR3 is CASSPGTGSSLAKNIQYF. CDR3 DNA: TGTGCCAGCAGCCCCGGGACAGGCTCTTCTCTAGCCAAAAACATTCAGTACTTC.

The V call is TRBV7-9, the J call TRBJ2-7; tentatively, D is TRBD1 (5 bases). Per germline, CDR1 SEHNR and CDR2 FQNEAQ (reference sequence). Between the trimmed V and J ends, which lost 1 base and 5 bases, there was a span of 6 bases. This CDR3 comprises 12 residues. The CDR3 loop is CASSLGRDEQYF. The CDR3 DNA reads TGTGCCAGCAGCTTAGGCAGGGACGAGCAGTACTTC.

This chain uses TRBV7-9 with TRBJ2-3; D perhaps matches TRBD2 (6 bases). Trimming cost V 2 bases and J 5 bases, with 14 bases left between them. From germline, CDR1 is SEHNR and CDR2 FQNEAQ (reference sequence). This CDR3 region has 15 residues. The CDR3 coding sequence is TGTGCCAGCAGCTTATCGGGGGAGAGAGGAGATACGCAGTATTTT. The encoded protein is CASSLSGERGDTQYF.

The CDR3 sequence: CASSLREVETQYF. CDR3 nucleotide sequence: TGTGCCAGCAGCTTGAGGGAGGTCGAGACCCAGTACTTC. The V call is TRBV5-6, the J call TRBJ2-5, with D possibly being TRBD2 (6 bases). The CDR3 covers 13 residues. V shed 1 base and J shed 5 bases, with 9 bases lying between them. Germline V lookup: CDR1 SGHDT, CDR2 YYEEEE.

This clone came up a few times. This chain's CDR3 is CASIGLIPTEAFF. The DNA of the CDR3 is TGTGCCAGTATCGGACTTATCCCCACTGAAGCTTTCTTT. V gene TRBV19 combines with J gene TRBJ1-1; D is unclear. V was pared by 7 bases and J by 4 bases, with 13 bases between. This CDR3 has 13 amino acids. The germline CDR1 and CDR2 sequences are LNHDA and SQIVND (reference sequence).

The rearrangement uses TRBV7-2 and TRBJ1-2; D unclear. Germline values: CDR1 SGHTA, CDR2 FQGNSA. The CDR3 is made up of 14 amino acids. V shed 5 bases and J shed 5 bases, with 15 bases lying between them. CDR3 in DNA: TGTGCCAGCAGCCCCCGGAGGACCAAATATGGCTACACCTTC. This translates into CASSPRRTKYGYTF.

Only a few counts were recorded for this clone. The chain employs TRBV9 and TRBJ2-3; 10 bases map to TRBD2. CDR1 is SGDLS, CDR2 YYNGEE, per germline. This CDR3 is 15 amino acids long. V lost 0 bases and J lost 7; bases outside the gene matches: 5. The chain's CDR3 is CASSVGTSGTYTQYF. The DNA of the CDR3 is TGTGCCAGCAGCGTAGGGACTAGCGGTACTTATACGCAGTATTTT.

By share of the sample, this clone is medium-sized. The J gene is TRBJ2-2, the V gene TRBV3-1 (or the pseudogene TRBV3-2); 7 bases are a match to TRBD1. The CDR3 consists of 19 residues. Trimming removed 2 bases from V and 5 bases from J; junction bases left unmatched: 17. The germline gives CDR1 LGHDT, CDR2 YNNKEL (reference sequence). In nucleotides, the CDR3 is TGTGCCAGCAGCCAACCTAGCCATGGACAGGTCGGGCGAACCGGGGAGCTGTTTTTT. This encodes CASSQPSHGQVGRTGELFF.

The chain employs TRBV4-2 and TRBJ2-3; 7 bases are a match to TRBD1. This CDR3 is 17 amino acids long. With V trimmed by 1 base and J by 1 base, 8 bases remained unmatched. Germline CDR1 LGHNA, CDR2 YNFKEQ. CDR3 DNA sequence: TGTGCCAGCAGCCAAGGTGAGGGGGCCGTGGGCACAGATACGCAGTATTTT. It encodes CASSQGEGAVGTDTQYF.

This chain uses TRBV19 with TRBJ1-5; 10 bases line up with TRBD1. This CDR3 spans 19 amino acids. The germline V gene encodes CDR1 LNHDA and CDR2 SQIVND (reference sequence). The trim removed 7 bases at V and 0 bases at J, leaving 15 bases unmatched. CDR3 protein: CASTTGTGDPSYSNQPQHF. DNA for the CDR3: TGTGCCAGTACAACCGGGACAGGGGACCCAAGCTATAGCAATCAGCCCCAGCATTTT. The full variable domain, rest sourced from reference TRBV19 and TRBJ1-5, is DGGITQSPKYLFRKEGQNVTLSCEQNLNHDAMYWYRQDPGQGLRLIYYSQIVNDFQKGDIAEGYSVSREKKESFPLTVTSAQKNPTAFYLCASTTGTGDPSYSNQPQHFGDGTRLSIL.

The J gene is TRBJ2-7, the V gene TRBV6-5; 14 bases match TRBD2. Per the germline V gene, CDR1 is MNHEY and CDR2 is SVGAGI. V shed 0 bases, J shed 3 bases, and the junction held 1 base outside the gene matches. This CDR3 spans 16 amino acids. This chain's CDR3 is CASSYSGTSGGYEQYF. The CDR3, as DNA: TGTGCCAGCAGTTACTCTGGGACTAGCGGGGGCTACGAGCAGTACTTC.

This clone was detected only once. This rearrangement joins TRBV12-5 to TRBJ2-3; D call uncertain. The V end lost 1 base, the J end lost 0 bases, and 11 bases lay between the germline ends. This CDR3 is 16 amino acids long. The germline CDR1 and CDR2 sequences are LGHNT and FRNRAP. This CDR3 is CASGLGGFISTDTQYF. CDR3 nucleotides: TGTGCTAGTGGTTTGGGAGGCTTTATAAGCACAGATACGCAGTATTTT.

V and J are TRBV28 and TRBJ2-1, with 9 positions matching TRBD2. V shed 10 bases, J shed 5 bases, and the junction held 15 bases outside the gene matches. The CDR3 is made up of 16 amino acids. Germline CDR1 reads MDHEN; CDR2 reads SYDVKM. CDR3 loop: CATRGREGPGHNEQFF. The DNA of the CDR3 is TGTGCCACTCGGGGGCGGGAGGGCCCGGGGCACAATGAGCAGTTCTTC.

The rearrangement links TRBV19 to TRBJ2-5, with D possibly matching TRBD2 (6 bases). The CDR3 extends over 15 amino acids. The V and J ends lost 1 base and 3 bases respectively, with 12 bases between them. Germline CDR1 is LNHDA and CDR2 is SQIVND (reference sequence). The CDR3: CASSIVGTAKETQYF. The CDR3 DNA follows: TGTGCCAGTAGTATAGTTGGGACTGCGAAAGAGACCCAGTACTTC.

V is TRBV4-3 and J is TRBJ2-2; 11 nucleotides match TRBD1. The CDR3 has 14 amino acids. From germline, CDR1 is LGHNA and CDR2 YSLEER. J was trimmed by 8 bases and V by 5 bases; bases with no gene match: 4. CDR3 DNA sequence: TGCGCCAGCAGCACAGGACAGGGGGCTGGGGAGCTGTTTTTT. It yields the protein CASSTGQGAGELFF.

CDR3 residues: CASSPTATTNEKLFF. In nucleotides, the CDR3 is TGTGCCAGTAGTCCGACAGCAACAACTAATGAAAAACTGTTTTTT. The rearrangement joins TRBV19 to TRBJ1-4, with D possibly being TRBD1 (5 bases). Germline assignment: CDR1 LNHDA and CDR2 SQIVND (reference sequence). The CDR3 extends over 15 amino acids. Trimming shortened V by 5 bases and J by 0 bases, and 10 bases separated the two germline ends.